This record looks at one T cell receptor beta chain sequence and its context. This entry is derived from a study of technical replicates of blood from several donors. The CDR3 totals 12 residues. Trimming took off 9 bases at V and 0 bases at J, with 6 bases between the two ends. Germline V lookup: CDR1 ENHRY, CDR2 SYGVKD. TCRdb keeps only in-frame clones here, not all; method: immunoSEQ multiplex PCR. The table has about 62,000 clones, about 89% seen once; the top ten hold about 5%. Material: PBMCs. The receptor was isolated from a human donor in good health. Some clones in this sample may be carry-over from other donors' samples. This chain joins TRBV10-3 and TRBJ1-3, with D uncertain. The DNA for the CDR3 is TGTGCCATTACAGACTCTGGAAACACCATATATTTT. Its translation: CAITDSGNTIYF.